The 10 T cell receptor beta chains presented below share a single source sample, sequenced in a study of OX40 agonist ivuxolimab in advanced cancers. Clones were sequenced by immunoSEQ multiplex PCR, and TCRdb holds only the in-frame ones, with some missing. The sample contains just over 45,000 clones, roughly 94% of which appear only once. This sample comprised CD4+ or CD8+ T cells sorted from blood, obtained in a trial of the OX40 agonist ivuxolimab. Receptors were obtained from an adult with an advanced solid tumor such as melanoma, head and neck, liver or kidney cancer.

This chain uses TRBV4-1 with TRBJ2-7, with 10 bases matching TRBD1. Germline V gives CDR1 MGHRA, CDR2 YSYEKL. CDR3 length: 15 residues. V shed 7 bases and J 4 bases; nucleotides not matched to a gene: 10. The CDR3 is CASTKATGGGYEQYF. CDR3 in DNA: TGCGCCAGCACAAAAGCGACAGGGGGCGGTTACGAGCAGTACTTC.

The V and J genes are TRBV9 and TRBJ2-2, with 7 positions matching TRBD1. The V gene's germline CDR1 is SGDLS and CDR2 YYNGEE. J lost 3 bases, V lost 3 bases, and 14 bases had no gene match. The CDR3 consists of 18 residues. The CDR3 loop reads CASSDPTSGTEDTGELFF. DNA of the CDR3: TGTGCCAGCAGCGACCCGACTTCCGGGACAGAGGACACCGGGGAGCTGTTTTTT.

The chain employs TRBV9 and TRBJ2-7; TRBD2 agrees at 7 bases. Germline V gene lookup returns CDR1 SGDLS and CDR2 YYNGEE. The CDR3 runs to 13 residues. V trimming: 4 bases; J trimming: 1 base; junction bases outside the gene matches: 2. Written as DNA, the CDR3 is TGTGCCAGCAGCACGGGGGGTTCCTACGAGCAGTACTTC. Translating gives CASSTGGSYEQYF.

The chain carries TRBV19 and TRBJ2-6; the match to TRBD1 covers 10 bases. The CDR3 extends over 17 amino acids. The V gene's germline CDR1 is LNHDA and CDR2 SQIVND (reference sequence). J was trimmed by 3 bases and V by 10 bases; bases with no gene match: 12. CDR3 sequence (DNA): TGTGCCATCAGTCCCGGGACAGGGGCACTTGGGGCCAACGTCCTGACTTTC. This gives the protein CAISPGTGALGANVLTF.

This clone was counted only a few times. The chain has TRBV4-3 and TRBJ1-4; weak D call: TRBD1 (5 bases). CDR1 is LGHNA and CDR2 is YSLEER in the germline V gene. V lost 3 bases, J lost 0 bases, and 8 bases lay in between. The CDR3 sequence is 15 residues long. The CDR3, as DNA: TGCGCCAGCAGCCAGTACAGGTCAACTAATGAAAAACTGTTTTTT. Amino acid sequence: CASSQYRSTNEKLFF.

The chain recombines TRBV6-5 with TRBJ2-5, with D possibly being TRBD1 (6 bases). The CDR3 runs 14 residues. With 6 bases removed from V and 2 bases from J, the gap between germline ends came to 13 bases. The germline V gene encodes CDR1 MNHEY and CDR2 SVGAGI. For the CDR3, the DNA is TGTGCCAGCAGCCGCACCGGGACACAAGAGACCCAGTACTTC. Its translation: CASSRTGTQETQYF.

This rearrangement joins TRBV27 to TRBJ1-2; 8 bases match TRBD1. Germline CDR1 and CDR2: MNHEY and SMNVEV (reference sequence). This CDR3 spans 14 amino acids. V lost 4 bases, J lost 5 bases, and 6 bases stayed unmatched. The CDR3 bases are TGTGCCAGCAGTTCGGGGACAGGAGGTTATGGCTACACCTTC. The encoded protein is CASSSGTGGYGYTF.

This chain links TRBV28 with TRBJ2-7, with 12 bases that match TRBD2. Per the germline V gene, CDR1 is MDHEN and CDR2 is SYDVKM. The CDR3 contains 14 residues. The junction had 6 bases not matched to a gene; V was cut back by 7 bases and J by 5 bases. The CDR3 is CASTRTSGTDEQYF. DNA of the CDR3: TGTGCCAGCACGAGGACTAGCGGGACCGACGAGCAGTACTTC.

The chain recombines TRBV9 with TRBJ2-7; weak D call: TRBD1 (6 bases). Germline values: CDR1 SGDLS, CDR2 YYNGEE. V gave up 4 bases and J gave up 3 bases, with 14 bases separating them. The CDR3 contains 14 residues. DNA of the CDR3: TGTGCCAGCAGCCTAGGGGACATGATCTACGAGCAGTACTTC. Protein sequence: CASSLGDMIYEQYF.

The chain is built from TRBV4-3 and TRBJ2-1, with no clear D. The CDR3 consists of 14 residues. Germline CDR1 is LGHNA and CDR2 is YSLEER. V was cut by 0 bases and J by 8 bases, with 11 bases left in between. As DNA, the CDR3 is TGCGCCAGCAGCCAAGAGGGTGAGGACGATGAGCAGTTCTTC. This encodes CASSQEGEDDEQFF.